This TCR beta chain came from a study of blood T cell repertoires in COVID-19. For the study at large: From the United States, Italy and Spain came samples of acute and convalescent COVID-19. T cells, B-cell-depleted T cells, or PBMCs provided the cDNA or gDNA that served as material.

As originally analysed: Amplified reference gene primers provided the basis for estimating nucleated cell counts. Assay: immunoSEQ multiplex PCR; the TCRdb copy retains only in-frame clones and omits some. The V and J calls and clone size come from that table; D and trimming were worked out from the DNA. The table shows about 220,000 clones, with 80% occurring only once. The sample holds a few counts of this clone. This CDR3 region has 17 residues. Sequenced: peripheral blood. The chain couples TRBV7-5 to TRBJ1-2; TRBD1 reflects the table's D call only, with no check against the DNA. TRBV7-5 is a documented pseudogene. This clonotype originated in a human donor in a cohort sampled during active COVID-19. CDR3 in amino acids: CARSLKDRQGVNYGYTF. DNA of the CDR3: TGTGCCAGAAGCTTAAAGGACCGACAGGGGGTAAACTATGGCTACACCTTC.